One T cell receptor (beta chain) is described in this entry. What this receptor recognizes is not known. Base qualities are not provided; no much larger clone lies one nucleotide away. The data were taken from a study of shared clonotypes between healthy human individuals (dated by TCRdb to 2018 to 2020). Context from the whole study: A couple of women and a few men aged 18 to 49 years were included in the cohort. Between about 0.9 and 10 billion PBMCs per donor were obtained by leukapheresis. To increase sequencing depth and limit assay-specific biases, TCR repertoire library preparation and sequencing were carried out by different laboratories using diverse techniques. Per donor, three plates each were used for CD4 naive and CD4 memory, two for CD8 naive, and one for CD8 memory. The study deeply sequenced blood TCR repertoires of about 5 healthy adults to estimate repertoire size and the extent of clonotype sharing between individuals. The study at large found these results: About 5% of naive CD4, 3.5% of naive CD8, about 2.5% of memory CD4, and 0.4% of memory CD8 clonotypes were shared across four donors. Because the study included a small number of donors, the genetic and exposure-history diversity represented was limited. Compared with non-shared clonotypes, the clonotypes found in all four sorted-subset donors had higher generation probabilities. Even with the large sequencing depth, rarefaction of the sorted-subset datasets indicated that sequencing was incomplete. Larger estimated clonotype richness was generally found for naive subsets than for memory subsets. Pairwise subsampling led to the expectation that sequencing depth would affect the degree of clonotype sharing among donors. Only blood was sampled, and tissue TCR repertoires likely differ from those in blood.

Using the deep immunoSEQ assay, TCR CDR3 regions were amplified from genomic DNA by multiplex PCR. Extracted genomic DNA from each cell subset was distributed evenly across all wells of several immunoSEQ 96-well plates, and each plate was treated as a replicate. Each replicate PCR for sorted subsets received about 180 ng genomic DNA, equal to roughly 33,000 T cell genomes. Purified libraries were quantified with a Qubit 3.0 fluorometer, sized on a Bioanalyzer 2100, and re-quantified with the KAPA Library Quantification kit. A separate single-read 150-cycle Illumina NextSeq 550 flow cell was used to sequence each immunoSEQ 96-well plate. In the source study's methods: The immunoSEQ output contained only junctional sequences without quality scores, so filtering could not match that applied to full-length reads. Sequences were annotated with PyIR, a Python wrapper for IgBLAST v1.9, and V/J genes and CDR3 were assigned using IMGT germline references. Reads with weak V/J assignments (E-value above 1e-6), missing CDR3, stop codons, out-of-frame junctions, or ambiguous translated residues were removed. A V3J clonotype was defined by an identical inferred V gene, J gene, and CDR3 amino acid sequence. Percentage overlap between repertoires was computed as shared unique clonotypes divided by the size of the smaller repertoire. Repertoire richness was assessed with RTK rarefaction, the Chao1 estimator, and Recon v2.1 estimates of unobserved clonotypes. For all TCRbeta clonotypes obtained by the gDNA method from four donors, generation probabilities were computed with OLGA. The immuneACCESS repertoire file appears here via TCRdb, limited to in-frame rearrangements. These files lack a portion of the clones; in checked studies, under half of the deficit traces to unresolved V genes, and the cause of the others is not known. The V and J calls and clone size were taken over from that table, and D and trimming were inferred from the DNA. For this sample the table gives about 1 million clones, of which under 80% were detected only once. The leading ten clones occupy roughly 1.4% of the sample.

Per the germline V gene, SGHRS is the CDR1 and YFSETQ is the CDR2. The junction shows trimming of 0 bases on V and 5 bases on J, and the gene matches do not reach 5 bases of it. The CDR3 holds 16 amino acids from the cysteine to the phenylalanine. Kept here is only the CDR3 DNA, which spans 48 bases and is read in frame from base 1. The donors were healthy, HIV-negative adults with no recently reported acute infections or vaccinations. All donors were Caucasian adults living in Nashville, Tennessee, USA. CD4+ T cells were enriched by magnetic negative selection, after which naive cells were positively selected on CD45RA and the negative fraction was taken as the memory subset. After blood collection by leukapheresis, PBMCs were isolated using Ficoll-Histopaque density gradient centrifugation and then cryopreserved in the vapor phase of liquid nitrogen. Analytical flow cytometry was used to check the purity and quantity of every magnetically sorted T cell population. Each sorted fraction had its genomic DNA isolated and then quantified by UV absorbance on a Nanodrop 2000c.

The specimen sequenced was memory CD4+ T cells sorted from blood. Sample cell subset or site, as interpreted from the label and publication: CD45RA-negative fraction. The receptor chain draws on TRBV5-1 and TRBJ2-1; the junction holds 10 bases that match TRBD2. The TCR originated in a man younger than 35 in good health. The CDR3 loop reads CASSLAPLAGHNEQFF. At the DNA level, the sequence is TGCGCCAGCAGCTTGGCCCCACTAGCGGGGCACAATGAGCAGTTCTTC.